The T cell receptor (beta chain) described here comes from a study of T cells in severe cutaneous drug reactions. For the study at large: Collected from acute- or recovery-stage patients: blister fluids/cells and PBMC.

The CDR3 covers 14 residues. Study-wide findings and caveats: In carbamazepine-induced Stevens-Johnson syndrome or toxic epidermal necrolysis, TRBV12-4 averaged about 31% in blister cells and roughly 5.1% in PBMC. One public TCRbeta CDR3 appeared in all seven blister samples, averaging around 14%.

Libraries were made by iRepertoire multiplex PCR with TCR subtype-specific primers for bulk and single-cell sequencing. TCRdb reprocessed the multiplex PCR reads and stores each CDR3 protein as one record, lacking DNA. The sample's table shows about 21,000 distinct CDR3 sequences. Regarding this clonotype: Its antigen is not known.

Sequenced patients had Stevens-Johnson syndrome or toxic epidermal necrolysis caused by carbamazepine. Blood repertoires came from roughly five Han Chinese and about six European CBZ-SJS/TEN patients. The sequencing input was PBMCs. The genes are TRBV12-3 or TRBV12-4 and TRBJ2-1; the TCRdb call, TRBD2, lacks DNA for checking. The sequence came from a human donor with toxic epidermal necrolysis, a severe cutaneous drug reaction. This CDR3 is CASSLGLAYNEQFF.